These 3 T cell receptor beta chains share one sample of origin, sequenced in a study of breast tumors, draining lymph nodes, adjacent tissues. TCRdb fed the multiplex PCR reads into MiXCR, producing one record per CDR3 protein. The sample yields 21,000 or so distinct CDR3 sequences, roughly 40% seen once. The sequenced sample consisted of breast tumor tissue. These receptors were obtained from a female donor with breast cancer. Some clones in this sample may be carry-over from other donors' samples.

Remarks on this clonotype: One junction end disagrees with the germline gene, perhaps due to a read error. The rearrangement uses TRBV20-1 and TRBJ2-1; possibly TRBD1 for D (5 bases). CDR1 DFQATT and CDR2 SNEGSKA come from the germline V gene (reference sequence). The CDR3 totals 13 residues. CDR3 region: CSARDPSGNAQFF. Here the CDR3 DNA reads TGCAGTGCTAGAGATCCCTCAGGGAATGCGCAGTTCTTC.

This clonotype was recorded once. The genes are TRBV11-2 and TRBJ1-3; unclear D gene. V was trimmed by 3 bases and J by 1 base, leaving 13 bases between them. Per germline, CDR1 SGHAT and CDR2 FQNNGV. The CDR3 length is 16 residues. CDR3 nucleotides: TGTGCCAGCAGCTTTAAGGCCCAAGGGTCTGGAAACACCATATATTTT. It specifies CASSFKAQGSGNTIYF.

The chain has TRBV10-3 and TRBJ2-3; D remains ambiguous. Deletions cut 6 bases from V and 4 bases from J, with 14 bases between. This CDR3 has 14 residues. Germline lookup yields CDR1 ENHRY and CDR2 SYGVKD. The CDR3 sequence is CAIRGTTPPDTQYF. CDR3 nucleotide sequence: TGTGCCATCAGGGGCACGACTCCCCCAGATACGCAGTATTTT.